This T cell receptor (beta chain) was recovered during a study of blood T cell repertoires in COVID-19 (TCRdb year 2020). About the investigation overall: Collaborator samples came from the United States, Italy and Spain and covered acute and convalescent phases of COVID-19. The material from the prospective study consisted of cDNA or gDNA derived from T cells, B-cell-depleted T cells, or PBMCs. Subjects who had been exposed to COVID-19, were actively infected with it, or had recovered from it provided the deeply sampled blood TCRbeta repertoires that made up the dataset. The repertoires were made available in a free public database intended to serve as a resource for research on the immune response to SARS-CoV-2. Samples were obtained from the ongoing ImmuneRACE study (first 160 participants) and from about 1,300 subjects provided by 6 global collaborators. A de-identified subject ID, COVID-19 status, age in years and sex were almost always included in the sample metadata. Where available, HLA class I and class II types were obtained from metadata supplied by the sample provider rather than from assay-based typing. Study-wide conclusions, independent of this receptor: Clinical and demographic metadata were provided uncurated, with the amount varying by source and participant.

TCRbeta CDR3 regions were amplified from genomic DNA using the immunoSEQ Assay, a bias-controlled multiplex PCR. Processing in the source paper ran as follows. Within the assay, amplification of reference gene primers was used to estimate how many nucleated cells each sample contained. Sequence reads were collapsed and filtered to measure the absolute abundance of every unique TCRbeta CDR3 rearrangement. For each sample, productive Simpson clonality was calculated as the square root of Simpson's diversity index across productive rearrangements. This is the immuneACCESS table as TCRdb keeps it, with only in-frame sequences that have V and J called. A part of the clones is gone; compared with another copy, unresolved V genes explain less than half, and the rest is unexplained. The D gene and trimming were derived from the DNA, and the V and J assignments and clone size from that table. This sample lists 150,000 to 200,000 clones; more than 70% were detected once. Of the sample, roughly 4% falls within the top ten clones.

Participants in the prospective study were aged roughly 18 to 95 years, lived in about two dozen United States geographic areas, and enrolled through a virtual design. In the prospective study, participants were assigned to cohorts based on the clinical history participants reported in a screening survey and a study questionnaire. In the prospective study, whole blood, serum and a nasopharyngeal or oropharyngeal swab were collected from each participant by mobile phlebotomists. Over a 2-month period, participants in the prospective study had the option of providing additional blood draws and questionnaires. Before DNA extraction, blood samples from the prospective study were shipped at room temperature or frozen. CDR3 length: 15 amino acids, cysteine to phenylalanine. Only the CDR3 part of the read is kept: 45 bases, read in frame from the first base. The germline V gene (reference sequence) yields LGHDT for CDR1 and YNNKEL for CDR2. Trimmed from V: 0 bases; trimmed from J: 5 bases; junction bases lacking a gene match: 5.

Concerning this clone itself: Its antigen is currently not known. No much larger clone is present one base from it, and per-base qualities are unavailable.

The chain is encoded by TRBV3-1 (or the pseudogene TRBV3-2) joined to TRBJ1-2; 8 central nucleotides agree with TRBD1. The clonotype was recovered from a woman between 45 and 60 years old in a cohort exposed to, infected with or recovered from COVID-19 (not recorded which). Specimen: PBMCs or T cells enriched from blood (not recorded which). The base sequence is TGTGCCAGCAGCCAAGATCAGGGGGCGCGGTATGGCTACACCTTC. The resulting protein is CASSQDQGARYGYTF.